This TCR beta chain was retrieved from a study of response to subunit inactivated influenza vaccine. Whole-study findings and limits: A suggestion made by the authors is that each seasonal influenza vaccination recruits few new T cells.

TCRdb reprocessed the RT-PCR reads via MiXCR and lists one record per CDR3 protein. The data contain 710,000 or so distinct CDR3 sequences, around 16% of them singletons. Concerning this clonotype itself: Its antigen remains unidentified.

The CDR3 extends over 13 amino acids. Germline loops: CDR1 KGHDR, CDR2 SFDVKD. V lost 5 bases and J lost 2, with 9 bases in between. The sequence was obtained from a man in his fifties or sixties who received an inactivated influenza vaccine. The sequencing used PBMCs from blood, collected 11 to 12 days after vaccination. The chain uses TRBV24-1 and TRBJ2-7, with a possible D match to TRBD1 (6 bases). The CDR3 loop is CATSGQGTYEQYF. CDR3 coding DNA: TGTGCCACCAGTGGTCAGGGGACCTACGAGCAGTACTTC.